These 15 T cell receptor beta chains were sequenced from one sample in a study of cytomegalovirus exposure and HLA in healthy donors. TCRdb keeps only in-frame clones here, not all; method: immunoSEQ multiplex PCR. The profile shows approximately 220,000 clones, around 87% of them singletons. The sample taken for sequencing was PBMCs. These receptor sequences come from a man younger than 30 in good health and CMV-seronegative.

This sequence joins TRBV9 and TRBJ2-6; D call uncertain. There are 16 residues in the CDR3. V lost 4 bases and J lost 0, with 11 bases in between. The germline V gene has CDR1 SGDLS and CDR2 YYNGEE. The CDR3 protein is CASSPTPYSGANVLTF. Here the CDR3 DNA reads TGTGCCAGCAGCCCGACACCTTACTCTGGGGCCAACGTCCTGACTTTC. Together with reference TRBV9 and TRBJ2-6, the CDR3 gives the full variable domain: DSGVTQTPKHLITATGQRVTLRCSPRSGDLSVYWYQQSLDQGLQFLIQYYNGEERAKGNILERFSAQQFPDLHSELNLSSLELGDSALYFCASSPTPYSGANVLTFGAGSRLTVL.

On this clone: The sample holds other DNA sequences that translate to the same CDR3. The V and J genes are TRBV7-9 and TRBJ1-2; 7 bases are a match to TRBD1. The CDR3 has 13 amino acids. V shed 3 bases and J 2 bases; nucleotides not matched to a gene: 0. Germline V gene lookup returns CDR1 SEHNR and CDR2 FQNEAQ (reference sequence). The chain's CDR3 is CASSLGQNYGYTF. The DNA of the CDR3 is TGTGCCAGCAGCTTGGGACAGAACTATGGCTACACCTTC.

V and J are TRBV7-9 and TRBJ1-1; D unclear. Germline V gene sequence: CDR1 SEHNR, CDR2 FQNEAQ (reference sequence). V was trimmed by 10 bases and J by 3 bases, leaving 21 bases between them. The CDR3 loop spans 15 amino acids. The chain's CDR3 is CATQSGGDGYTEAFF. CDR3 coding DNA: TGTGCCACTCAAAGTGGCGGGGATGGGTACACTGAAGCTTTCTTT.

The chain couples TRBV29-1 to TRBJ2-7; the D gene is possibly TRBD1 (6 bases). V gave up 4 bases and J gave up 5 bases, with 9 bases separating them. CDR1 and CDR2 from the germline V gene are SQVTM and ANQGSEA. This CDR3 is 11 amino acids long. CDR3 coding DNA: TGCAGCGTTGGCTGGGGGCACGAGCAGTACTTC. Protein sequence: CSVGWGHEQYF.

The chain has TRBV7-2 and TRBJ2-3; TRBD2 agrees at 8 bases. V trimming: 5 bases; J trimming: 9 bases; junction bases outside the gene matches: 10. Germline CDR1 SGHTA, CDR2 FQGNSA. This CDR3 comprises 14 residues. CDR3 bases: TGTGCCAGCAGCCCTCTGGGACTAGAGAAAACGCAGTATTTT. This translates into CASSPLGLEKTQYF.

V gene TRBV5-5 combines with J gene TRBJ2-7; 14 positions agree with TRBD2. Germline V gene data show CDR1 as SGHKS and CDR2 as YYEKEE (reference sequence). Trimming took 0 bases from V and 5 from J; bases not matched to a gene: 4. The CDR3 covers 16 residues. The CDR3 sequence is CASSLVGTSGSHEQYF. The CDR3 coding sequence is TGTGCCAGCAGCTTGGTAGGGACTAGCGGGAGCCACGAGCAGTACTTC. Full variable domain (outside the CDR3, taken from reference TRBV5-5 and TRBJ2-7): DAGVTQSPTHLIKTRGQQVTLRCSPISGHKSVSWYQQVLGQGPQFIFQYYEKEERGRGNFPDRFSARQFPNYSSELNVNALLLGDSALYLCASSLVGTSGSHEQYFGPGTRLTVT.

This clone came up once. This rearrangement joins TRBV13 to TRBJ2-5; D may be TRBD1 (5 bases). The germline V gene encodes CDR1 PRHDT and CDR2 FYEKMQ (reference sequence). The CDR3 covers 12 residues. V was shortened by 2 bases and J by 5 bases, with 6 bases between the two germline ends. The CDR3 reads CASSLWGETQYF. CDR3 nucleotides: TGTGCCAGCAGCTTATGGGGCGAGACCCAGTACTTC. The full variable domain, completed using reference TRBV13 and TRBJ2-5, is AAGVIQSPRHLIKEKRETATLKCYPIPRHDTVYWYQQGPGQDPQFLISFYEKMQSDKGSIPDRFSAQQFSDYHSELNMSSLELGDSALYFCASSLWGETQYFGPGTRLLVL.

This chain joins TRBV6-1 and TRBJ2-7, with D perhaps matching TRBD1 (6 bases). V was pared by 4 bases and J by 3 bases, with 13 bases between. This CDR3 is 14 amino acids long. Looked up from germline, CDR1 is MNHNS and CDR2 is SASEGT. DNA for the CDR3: TGTGCCAGCAGTGGTGGTGGGGGCCACTACGAGCAGTACTTC. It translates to CASSGGGGHYEQYF.

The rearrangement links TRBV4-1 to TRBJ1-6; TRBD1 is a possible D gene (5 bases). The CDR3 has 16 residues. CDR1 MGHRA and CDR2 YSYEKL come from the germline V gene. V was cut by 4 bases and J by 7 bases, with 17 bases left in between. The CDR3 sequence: CASSLTAPLGNSPLHF. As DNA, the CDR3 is TGCGCCAGCAGCCTGACAGCGCCGTTAGGAAATTCACCCCTCCACTTT.

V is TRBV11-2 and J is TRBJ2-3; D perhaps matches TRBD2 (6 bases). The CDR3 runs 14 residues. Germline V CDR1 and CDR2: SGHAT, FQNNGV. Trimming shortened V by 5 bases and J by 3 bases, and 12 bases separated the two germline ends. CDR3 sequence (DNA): TGTGCCAGCAGCCCCGCGGGGTGGACAGATACGCAGTATTTT. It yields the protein CASSPAGWTDTQYF.

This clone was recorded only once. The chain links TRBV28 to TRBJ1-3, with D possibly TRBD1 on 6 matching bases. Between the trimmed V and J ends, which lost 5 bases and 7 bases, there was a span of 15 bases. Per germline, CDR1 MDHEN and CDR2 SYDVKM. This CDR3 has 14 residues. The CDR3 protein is CASSHRETENTIYF. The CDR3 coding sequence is TGTGCCAGCAGTCACAGGGAGACGGAGAACACCATATATTTT.

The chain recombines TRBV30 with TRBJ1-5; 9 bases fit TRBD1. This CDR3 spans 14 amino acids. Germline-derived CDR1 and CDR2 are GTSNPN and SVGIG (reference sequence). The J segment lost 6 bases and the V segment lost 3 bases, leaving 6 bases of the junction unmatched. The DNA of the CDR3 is TGTGCCTGGAGCACGGAGACAGGGGGTCAGCCCCAGCATTTT. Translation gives CAWSTETGGQPQHF.

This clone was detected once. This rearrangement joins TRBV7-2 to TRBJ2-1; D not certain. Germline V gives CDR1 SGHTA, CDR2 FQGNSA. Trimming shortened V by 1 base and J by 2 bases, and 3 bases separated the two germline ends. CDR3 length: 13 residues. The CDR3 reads CASSLVTYNEQFF. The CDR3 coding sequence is TGTGCCAGCAGCTTAGTTACCTACAATGAGCAGTTCTTC.

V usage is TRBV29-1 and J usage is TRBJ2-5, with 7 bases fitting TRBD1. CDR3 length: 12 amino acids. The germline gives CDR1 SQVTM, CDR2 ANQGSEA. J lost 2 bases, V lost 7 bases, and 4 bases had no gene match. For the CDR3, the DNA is TGCAGCGGAAGACAGGGTCAAGAGACCCAGTACTTC. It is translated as CSGRQGQETQYF.

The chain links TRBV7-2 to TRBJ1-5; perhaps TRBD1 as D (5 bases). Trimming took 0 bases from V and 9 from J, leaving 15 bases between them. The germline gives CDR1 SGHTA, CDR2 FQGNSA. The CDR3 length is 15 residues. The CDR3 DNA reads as TGTGCCAGCAGCTTAGCAAAGGGACTCGAGCGGCCCCAGCATTTT. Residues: CASSLAKGLERPQHF.